This T cell receptor beta chain was retrieved from a study of blood T cell repertoires in COVID-19. Study background: PBMCs, B-cell-depleted T cells, or T cells provided the cDNA or gDNA that made up the material.

Germline V CDR1 and CDR2: KGHSH, LQKENI. V lost 4 bases and J lost 2; bases outside the gene matches: 1. This CDR3 contains 13 residues. This clone turned up a few times. The sample holds other DNA sequences that translate to the same CDR3. TCRdb's table, derived via immunoSEQ multiplex PCR, lists solely in-frame clones and lacks some. There are more than 200,000 clones in the sample; around four fifths occur only once, and roughly 2.7% lies in the top ten. The receptor was isolated from a woman between 65 and 79 years old with active or convalescent COVID-19. The sequencing input was peripheral blood. J is TRBJ1-1 and V is TRBV18, with 7 nucleotides matching TRBD1. CDR3 sequence (DNA): TGTGCCAGCTCACGGGACAGAAACACTGAAGCTTTCTTT. Encoded protein: CASSRDRNTEAFF.